These 30 T cell receptor beta chains were sequenced from one sample in a study of T-cell reconstitution after alpha-beta-depleted transplantation in children. Unique molecular identifiers were used to barcode this TCRbeta library. TCRdb re-called the PCR reads with MiXCR, one entry per CDR3 protein. The sample lists about 640,000 distinct CDR3 sequences; roughly 13% were seen once. The specimen was PBMCs, mostly from graft donor cells, collected 360 days after TCRalphabeta/CD19-depleted stem cell transplant. These receptors all come from a male patient aged 10-17 years who had a stem cell transplant for acute myeloid leukemia, so the T cells may come from the graft donor.

This clonotype has only a few counts. The chain uses TRBV10-3 and TRBJ2-7; TRBD1 matches 8 bases. The CDR3 loop spans 13 amino acids. J gave up 2 bases and V 5 bases, and 2 bases lay outside the gene matches. The germline gives CDR1 ENHRY, CDR2 SYGVKD. The CDR3 spells CAISQTGAYEQYF. CDR3 in DNA: TGTGCCATCAGTCAGACAGGGGCCTACGAGCAGTACTTC.

V usage is TRBV28 and J usage is TRBJ2-2, with a possible D match to TRBD2 (5 bases). The ends were cut back, 3 bases at V and 6 bases at J, with 11 bases in the middle. Looked up from germline, CDR1 is MDHEN and CDR2 is SYDVKM. The CDR3 consists of 14 residues. This chain's CDR3 is CASSLRWEPGELFF. The DNA of the CDR3 is TGTGCCAGCAGTTTGAGGTGGGAGCCCGGGGAGCTGTTTTTT.

On this clonotype itself: A much larger clone sits a single nucleotide away, making a read error possible. The chain uses TRBV15 and TRBJ2-1; 10 bases align to TRBD2. The CDR3 runs 15 residues. After removal of 3 bases from V and 8 bases from J, the junction contained 7 bases not matched to a gene. CDR1 is LNHNV, CDR2 YYDKDF, per germline (reference sequence). CDR3 sequence reads: CATSRELAGSDEQFF. In nucleotides, the CDR3 is TGTGCCACCAGCAGGGAACTAGCGGGATCGGATGAGCAGTTCTTC.

This clonotype was picked up a small number of times. The chain joins TRBV7-8 to TRBJ1-1; D may be TRBD1 (5 bases). The CDR3 extends over 13 amino acids. V was shortened by 4 bases and J by 1 base, with 7 bases between the two germline ends. The V gene's germline CDR1 is SGHVS and CDR2 FQNEAQ. CDR3 nucleotides: TGTGCCAGCAGCTCAGACAGGAACACTGAAGCTTTCTTT. Translation gives CASSSDRNTEAFF.

This clonotype was picked up many times. V usage is TRBV30 and J usage is TRBJ2-1; possibly TRBD2 for D (6 bases). The germline V gene has CDR1 GTSNPN and CDR2 SVGIG (reference sequence). The CDR3 has 14 residues. The V end was cut by 2 bases, the J end by 2 bases, with 10 bases between. The CDR3 DNA reads TGTGCCTGGAGTCCCCGGGGGACCTACAATGAGCAGTTCTTC. It codes for CAWSPRGTYNEQFF.

The rearrangement uses TRBV4-3 and TRBJ1-1; D gene unclear. The CDR3 spans 15 residues. Germline CDR1 reads LGHNA; CDR2 reads YSLEER. V shed 0 bases and J shed 2 bases, with 10 bases lying between them. This CDR3 is CASSQEDGINTEAFF. CDR3 nucleotides: TGCGCCAGCAGCCAAGAGGACGGAATTAACACTGAAGCTTTCTTT.

This clonotype was counted ten times or more. The V and J genes are TRBV29-1 and TRBJ1-5, with no clear D. The CDR3 sequence is 12 residues long. V was shortened by 7 bases and J by 3 bases, with 10 bases between the two germline ends. CDR1 is SQVTM and CDR2 is ANQGSEA in the germline V gene. The DNA of the CDR3 is TGCAGCGCCCGGCACAACAATCAGCCCCAGCATTTT. It yields the protein CSARHNNQPQHF.

This clonotype was seen a few times. The chain employs TRBV12-3 or TRBV12-4 and TRBJ2-1, with D possibly matching TRBD2 (6 bases). V was trimmed by 6 bases and J by 3 bases, leaving 15 bases between them. The length of the CDR3 is 15 residues. CDR3 amino acids: CASSPRDSYYNEQFF. The DNA for the CDR3 is TGTGCCAGCAGCCCCCGGGACTCCTACTACAATGAGCAGTTCTTC.

This rearrangement joins TRBV9 to TRBJ2-2; a possible D gene is TRBD1 (6 bases). Trimming removed 3 bases from V and 3 bases from J, with 15 bases in between. Germline assignment: CDR1 SGDLS and CDR2 YYNGEE. The CDR3 has 16 amino acids. Here the CDR3 reads CASSGRPGQDTGELFF. For the CDR3, the DNA is TGTGCCAGCAGCGGACGGCCGGGACAAGACACCGGGGAGCTGTTTTTT.

The chain couples TRBV7-6 to TRBJ2-7; TRBD2 might be the D (6 bases). V lost 3 bases, J lost 4 bases, and 16 bases lay in between. From germline, CDR1 is SGHVS and CDR2 FNYEAQ. The CDR3 is 15 residues long. For the CDR3, the DNA is TGTGCCAGCAGCTTGGCTTGGGGAGGACCATACGAGCAGTACTTC. This codes for CASSLAWGGPYEQYF.

This clonotype was seen only a few times. The chain uses TRBV5-4 and TRBJ2-3, with D possibly being TRBD2 (6 bases). Germline CDR1 reads SGHNT; CDR2 reads YYREEE (reference sequence). The CDR3 has 14 amino acids. V was pared by 4 bases and J by 2 bases, with 11 bases between. As DNA, the CDR3 is TGTGCCAGCAGCCGGGAGATCATCACAGATACGCAGTATTTT. Amino acids: CASSREIITDTQYF.

This clonotype has only a few counts. The chain has TRBV3-1 and TRBJ2-7; no reliable D call. Germline CDR1 and CDR2: LGHDT and YNNKEL (reference sequence). The length of the CDR3 is 14 residues. The germline V and J ends were trimmed by 1 base and 2 bases, with 9 bases remaining between them. The CDR3 bases are TGTGCCAGCAGCCAAGTTCTCCGACCCTACGAGCAGTACTTC. This codes for CASSQVLRPYEQYF.

This clonotype was counted a few times. The chain links TRBV4-2 to TRBJ2-2; D unresolved. CDR3 length: 14 amino acids. V was shortened by 4 bases and J by 5 bases, with 11 bases between the two germline ends. Germline-derived CDR1 and CDR2 are LGHNA and YNFKEQ. This CDR3 is CASSLQTLTGELFF. In nucleotides, the CDR3 is TGTGCCAGCAGCCTCCAAACTCTAACCGGGGAGCTGTTTTTT.

In its sample, this clonotype was seen a few times. The chain carries TRBV27 and TRBJ2-7, with 12 bases lining up with TRBD2. Germline V gene data show CDR1 as MNHEY and CDR2 as SMNVEV (reference sequence). The ends lost 6 bases at V and 7 bases at J; junction bases unmatched: 10. The CDR3 consists of 15 residues. In DNA form, the CDR3 reads TGTGCCAGCAGCCCCCTGACTAGCGGGAGTCTGGAGCAGTACTTC. It yields the protein CASSPLTSGSLEQYF.

The chain has TRBV7-2 and TRBJ2-1; D is uncertain. V gave up 3 bases and J gave up 4 bases, with 10 bases separating them. The CDR3 has 14 amino acids. CDR1 is SGHTA and CDR2 is FQGNSA in the germline V gene. The CDR3 DNA is TGTGCCAGCAGCTTCTCTCGTGCTTACAATGAGCAGTTCTTC. Protein product: CASSFSRAYNEQFF.

In its sample, this clonotype was seen a few times. The V and J genes are TRBV28 and TRBJ2-7, with 9 bases that match TRBD2. The CDR3 is made up of 14 amino acids. Germline lookup yields CDR1 MDHEN and CDR2 SYDVKM. V shed 4 bases, J shed 5 bases, and the junction held 6 bases outside the gene matches. CDR3: CASSYPSGMDEQYF. CDR3 nucleotide sequence: TGTGCCAGCAGTTACCCTAGCGGGATGGACGAGCAGTACTTC. Filled out from reference TRBV28 and TRBJ2-7, the complete variable domain reads DVKVTQSSRYLVKRTGEKVFLECVQDMDHENMFWYRQDPGLGLRLIYFSYDVKMKEKGDIPEGYSVSREKKERFSLILESASTNQTSMYLCASSYPSGMDEQYFGPGTRLTVT.

This clonotype was counted many times. The chain has TRBV6-1 and TRBJ2-1; TRBD1 is a possible D gene (5 bases). Germline V CDR1 and CDR2: MNHNS, SASEGT. The CDR3 loop spans 13 amino acids. V lost 7 bases and J lost 4, with 11 bases in between. CDR3 amino acids: CASTSYRYNEQFF. CDR3 nucleotides: TGTGCCAGCACCTCCTACAGGTACAATGAGCAGTTCTTC.

The chain has TRBV12-3 or TRBV12-4 and TRBJ2-1, with TRBD1 matching over 8 bases. J was trimmed by 5 bases and V by 4 bases; bases with no gene match: 13. This CDR3 region has 17 residues. The CDR3 protein is CASSWLFRTGINNEQFF. In DNA form, the CDR3 reads TGTGCCAGCAGTTGGCTTTTCAGGACAGGGATCAACAATGAGCAGTTCTTC.

This chain uses TRBV5-1 with TRBJ2-7; 12 bases match TRBD2. V trimming: 3 bases; J trimming: 0 bases; junction bases outside the gene matches: 4. Germline V gene data show CDR1 as SGHRS and CDR2 as YFSETQ. This CDR3 region has 16 residues. The CDR3: CASSWGLAGISYEQYF. CDR3 nucleotide sequence: TGCGCCAGCAGCTGGGGACTAGCGGGCATCTCCTACGAGCAGTACTTC.

The chain has TRBV15 and TRBJ1-5; TRBD1 is a possible D gene (5 bases). The CDR3 spans 13 residues. The V gene lost 5 bases and the J gene lost 6 bases, with 11 bases spanning the gap. CDR1 and CDR2 from the germline V gene are LNHNV and YYDKDF (reference sequence). CDR3 residues: CATSLQRGQPQHF. CDR3 sequence (DNA): TGTGCCACCAGCTTACAGAGGGGTCAGCCCCAGCATTTT.

This clonotype was picked up a small number of times. The rearrangement joins TRBV5-1 to TRBJ2-3; 15 nucleotides line up with TRBD2. There are 13 residues in the CDR3. The ends lost 4 bases at V and 11 bases at J; junction bases unmatched: 2. In germline, CDR1 is SGHRS, CDR2 YFSETQ. The CDR3 DNA is TGCGCCAGCAGCAGGGGACTAGCGGGAGGGCAGTATTTT. It codes for CASSRGLAGGQYF.

This clonotype came up a few times. The V gene is TRBV6-5, the J gene TRBJ2-1; 13 nucleotides align to TRBD2. Germline CDR1 reads MNHEY; CDR2 reads SVGAGI. The CDR3 has 20 residues. V shed 6 bases and J 0 bases; nucleotides not matched to a gene: 14. The CDR3: CASSTPGLAGASGSYNEQFF. The CDR3 DNA reads TGTGCCAGCAGCACTCCCGGACTAGCGGGGGCCAGCGGCTCCTACAATGAGCAGTTCTTC.

This clonotype showed up just a few times. The chain uses TRBV6-5 and TRBJ2-3, with TRBD2 as a possible D gene (6 bases). The CDR3 consists of 17 residues. Germline CDR1 reads MNHEY; CDR2 reads SVGAGI. V was cut by 1 base and J by 5 bases, with 19 bases left in between. The CDR3 bases are TGTGCCAGCAGTTACTTACCCCCGACTAGTTTGGGAGATACGCAGTATTTT. It translates to CASSYLPPTSLGDTQYF.

This clonotype was counted a few times. This chain joins TRBV11-2 and TRBJ1-4; D uncertain. The CDR3 spans 18 residues. V was cut by 1 base and J by 2 bases, with 17 bases left in between. Looked up from germline, CDR1 is SGHAT and CDR2 is FQNNGV. DNA for the CDR3: TGTGCCAGCAGCTTAGTGTCCCCTCCGGGAACCACTAATGAAAAACTGTTTTTT. Amino acids: CASSLVSPPGTTNEKLFF.

This clonotype was detected ten times or more. CDR3 coding DNA: TGTGCCAGCAGCCCCCGGAGGGGGCAAATGGATACGCAGTATTTT. This gives the protein CASSPRRGQMDTQYF. The J gene is TRBJ2-3, the V gene TRBV11-2; TRBD1 might be the D (7 bases). Germline CDR1 and CDR2: SGHAT and FQNNGV. V was cut by 5 bases and J by 6 bases, with 18 bases left in between. This CDR3 comprises 15 residues. The whole variable domain, remainder taken from reference TRBV11-2 and TRBJ2-3, is EAGVAQSPRYKIIEKRQSVAFWCNPISGHATLYWYQQILGQGPKLLIQFQNNGVVDDSQLPKDRFSAERLKGVDSTLKIQPAKLEDSAVYLCASSPRRGQMDTQYFGPGTRLTVL.

This clonotype was seen a few times. This rearrangement joins TRBV10-3 to TRBJ2-1; 8 positions agree with TRBD2. V was clipped by 6 bases and J by 0 bases; unmatched bases: 13. This CDR3 has 18 residues. Per the germline V gene, CDR1 is ENHRY and CDR2 is SYGVKD. As DNA, the CDR3 is TGTGCCATCAGATCCGACTACGGCAGCGGGAGCTCCTACAATGAGCAGTTCTTC. This translates into CAIRSDYGSGSSYNEQFF.

The chain employs TRBV5-6 and TRBJ2-1; 7 nucleotides line up with TRBD2. Germline CDR1 reads SGHDT; CDR2 reads YYEEEE. With V trimmed by 0 bases and J by 8 bases, 14 bases remained unmatched. This CDR3 comprises 17 residues. CDR3 nucleotide sequence: TGTGCCAGCAGCTTGGTACGGAGAGCGGGAAACTTGGATGAGCAGTTCTTC. It codes for CASSLVRRAGNLDEQFF.

The V and J genes are TRBV20-1 and TRBJ1-1; D is unclear. This CDR3 comprises 14 residues. From germline, CDR1 is DFQATT and CDR2 SNEGSKA (reference sequence). Between the trimmed V and J ends, which lost 5 bases and 2 bases, there was a span of 15 bases. Here the CDR3 reads CSAATQVSNTEAFF. CDR3 nucleotides: TGCAGTGCTGCCACACAAGTTTCTAACACTGAAGCTTTCTTT.

V gene TRBV6-2 or TRBV6-3 combines with J gene TRBJ2-1; 7 positions agree with TRBD2. CDR1 MNHEY and CDR2 SVGEGT come from the germline V gene. The CDR3 has 16 amino acids. The V gene end was trimmed by 5 bases and the J gene end by 5 bases; junction bases not matched to a gene: 12. DNA for the CDR3: TGTGCCAGCAGTCTAGCGTCGACTAGCATAAACAATGAGCAGTTCTTC. Its translation: CASSLASTSINNEQFF.

The chain is built from TRBV12-3 or TRBV12-4 and TRBJ2-3, with 9 nucleotides matching TRBD2. The CDR3 runs 14 residues. With 8 bases clipped from V and 6 bases from J, the junction kept 9 bases outside the gene matches. CDR3 nucleotide sequence: TGTGCCAGCCCCCCTGCGGGAGGGTCTGATACGCAGTATTTT. The encoded protein is CASPPAGGSDTQYF.